This T cell receptor beta chain comes out of a study of shared clonotypes between healthy human individuals. As for this clone: Its antigen is still unknown.

The table came from immunoSEQ multiplex PCR; TCRdb's copy has only in-frame clones and leaves some out. The table has under 750,000 clones, around 70% seen once. This CDR3 contains 11 residues. Overall study results and limits: Expectations were that clonotype sharing among donors would be affected by sequencing depth. Among non-shared clonotypes, generation probabilities were lower than among those shared by all four donors.

J is TRBJ2-7 and V is TRBV21-1; the tabulated D call, TRBD2, remains unverified against the DNA. TRBV21-1 is given as a pseudogene. The receptor's source is a woman aged 25-40 years in good health. Sequencing was done on a sample of memory CD4+ T cells sorted from blood. Stated subset: CD45RA-negative fraction. The CDR3 sequence is CASRYNYEQYF. The DNA for the CDR3 is TGTGCCAGCAGGTATAACTACGAGCAGTACTTC.